This T cell receptor beta chain was sequenced for a study of blood T cell repertoires in COVID-19 (dated by TCRdb to 2020 to 2022). With regard to the full study: Samples from collaborators originated in the United States, Italy and Spain and spanned both the acute and convalescent phases of COVID-19. The material from the prospective study consisted of cDNA or gDNA derived from T cells, B-cell-depleted T cells, or PBMCs. The dataset comprised deeply sampled blood TCRbeta repertoires from subjects exposed to, actively infected with, or recovered from COVID-19. The repertoires were released in a freely available public database intended as a resource for research on the immune response to SARS-CoV-2. The samples were drawn from the first 160 participants of the ongoing ImmuneRACE study and from under 1,500 subjects provided by 6 global collaborators. A de-identified subject ID, COVID-19 status, age in years and sex were almost always included in the sample metadata. Where available, HLA class I and class II types were taken from metadata supplied by the sample provider and were not determined by assay-based typing. General findings and caveats noted by the study authors: The amount of clinical and demographic metadata varied by source and participant and was provided uncurated.

Whole blood was collected in K2EDTA tubes by collaborating institutions according to the institutions' own protocols. For TCRbeta analysis, collaborators shipped samples as frozen whole blood, isolated PBMCs, or DNA extracted from either of those sample types. TCRbeta CDR3 regions were amplified from genomic DNA by means of the immunoSEQ Assay, a bias-controlled multiplex PCR. Regarding the original processing steps: Nucleated cell counts per sample were estimated from amplification of reference gene primers within the assay. To quantify the absolute abundance of each unique TCRbeta CDR3 rearrangement, sequence reads were collapsed and filtered. For each sample, productive Simpson clonality was calculated by taking the square root of Simpson's diversity index across productive rearrangements. This immuneACCESS table, as held by TCRdb, lists in-frame sequences with V and J called but not all clones. Of the missing ones, under half trace to an unresolved V gene in checked studies; the others have no known cause. V, J and clone size derive from that table, while D and trimming were established from the DNA sequence. For this sample the table gives roughly 140,000 clones, of which 88% were detected only once. Roughly 28% of the sample is in the top ten clones.

Regarding this clone: Its antigen is not yet known. Per-base qualities were not stored, and no clone one base away is much larger.

CDR1 and CDR2 (SNHLY, FYNNEI) derive from the germline V gene. The CDR3 has 13 amino acids, counting the end cysteine and phenylalanine. Only the CDR3 DNA is retained, 39 bases long and in frame from the first base. The V and J ends are trimmed by 4 bases and 11 bases, leaving 12 bases between them. Specimen: peripheral blood. This chain is built from TRBV2 and TRBJ1-6, with an unclear D gene assignment. The receptor was isolated from a human donor in a cohort sampled during active COVID-19. The CDR3 has the sequence CASSGGLATPLHF. The DNA reads TGTGCCAGCAGTGGGGGTTTAGCGACACCCCTCCACTTT.